This T cell receptor beta chain was retrieved from a study of cytomegalovirus exposure and HLA in healthy donors. Notes on the study in general: The dataset shows that most TCR sequences were rare, while some public TCRs occurred in many donors. Follow-up analysis later connected one missense variant in DCLRE1C with trimming of TCR beta V- and J-genes. Listed as cytomegalovirus-associated were 150 to 200 TCR beta chains.

Despite likely unrecorded immune exposures, the donors were nominally healthy at the time of sampling. A note on this clone: No antigen is known for it.

This CDR3 comprises 14 residues. Trimming shortened V by 3 bases and J by 1 base, and 8 bases separated the two germline ends. Germline lookup yields CDR1 KGHSH and CDR2 LQKENI. The PCR used 60 Vbeta and 13 Jbeta primers. The method was immunoSEQ multiplex PCR; TCRdb's version includes in-frame clones alone and lacks a portion of them. The top ten hold less than 4.5% of the sample, which has about 130,000 clones, roughly 74% seen once. The clonotype was recovered from a man aged 35 to 55 in good health and CMV-seronegative. The sample comprised PBMCs. The J gene is TRBJ2-3, the V gene TRBV18; maybe TRBD2 (6 bases). The CDR3 sequence is CASSPGEGTDTQYF. DNA of the CDR3: TGTGCCAGCTCACCGGGGGAGGGCACAGATACGCAGTATTTT.